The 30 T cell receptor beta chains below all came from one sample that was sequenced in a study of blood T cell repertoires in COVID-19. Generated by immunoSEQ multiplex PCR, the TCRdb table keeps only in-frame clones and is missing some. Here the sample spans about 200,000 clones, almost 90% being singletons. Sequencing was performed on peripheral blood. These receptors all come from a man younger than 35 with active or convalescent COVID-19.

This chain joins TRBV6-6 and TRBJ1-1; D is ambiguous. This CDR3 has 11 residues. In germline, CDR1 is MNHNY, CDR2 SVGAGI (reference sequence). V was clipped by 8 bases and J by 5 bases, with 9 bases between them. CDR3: CASPRGTEAFF. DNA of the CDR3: TGTGCCAGCCCCCGAGGGACTGAAGCTTTCTTT.

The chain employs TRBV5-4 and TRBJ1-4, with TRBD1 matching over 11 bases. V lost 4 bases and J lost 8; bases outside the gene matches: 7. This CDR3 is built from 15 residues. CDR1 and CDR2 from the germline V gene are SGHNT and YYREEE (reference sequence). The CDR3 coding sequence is TGTGCCAGCAGCGCGGGGACAGGGGGGCGGGAAAAACTGTTTTTT. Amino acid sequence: CASSAGTGGREKLFF.

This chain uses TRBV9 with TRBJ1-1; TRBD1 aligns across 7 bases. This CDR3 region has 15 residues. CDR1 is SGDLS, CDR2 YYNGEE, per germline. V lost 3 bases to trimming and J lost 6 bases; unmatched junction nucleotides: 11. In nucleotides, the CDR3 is TGTGCCAGCAGCGCAGGAGACAGGGTAGGCTCTGAAGCTTTCTTT. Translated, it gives CASSAGDRVGSEAFF.

The CDR3 sequence is CASSLSRGLNTEAFF. For the CDR3, the DNA is TGTGCCAGCAGCCTTTCCAGGGGGCTAAACACTGAAGCTTTCTTT. The gene calls are TRBV7-8 and TRBJ1-1, with TRBD1 matching 8 bases. This CDR3 contains 15 residues. Germline V lookup: CDR1 SGHVS, CDR2 FQNEAQ. V shed 5 bases and J 2 bases; nucleotides not matched to a gene: 7.

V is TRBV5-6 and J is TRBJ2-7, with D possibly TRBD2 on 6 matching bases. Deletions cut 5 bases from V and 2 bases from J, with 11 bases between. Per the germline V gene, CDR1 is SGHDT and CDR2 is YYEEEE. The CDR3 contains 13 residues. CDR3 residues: CASREGRAYEQYF. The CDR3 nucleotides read TGTGCCAGCAGGGAGGGACGAGCCTACGAGCAGTACTTC.

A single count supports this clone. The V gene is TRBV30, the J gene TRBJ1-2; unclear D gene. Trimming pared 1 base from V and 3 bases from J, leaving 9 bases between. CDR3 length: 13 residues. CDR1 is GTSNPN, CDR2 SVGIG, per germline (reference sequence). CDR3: CAWSGRPDYGYTF. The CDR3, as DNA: TGTGCCTGGAGTGGGAGGCCGGACTATGGCTACACCTTC. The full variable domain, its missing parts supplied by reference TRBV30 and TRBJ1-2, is SQTIHQWPATLVQPVGSPLSLECTVEGTSNPNLYWYRQAAGRGLQLLFYSVGIGQISSEVPQNLSASRPQDRQFILSSKKLLLSDSGFYLCAWSGRPDYGYTFGSGTRLTVV.

The CDR3 nucleotides read TGTGCCAGCAGTTCACAGGGGGGCTACGAGCAGTACTTC. The encoded protein is CASSSQGGYEQYF. The gene calls are TRBV28 and TRBJ2-7, with 8 bases fitting TRBD1. From germline, CDR1 is MDHEN and CDR2 SYDVKM. This CDR3 is 13 amino acids long. V lost 4 bases, J lost 3 bases, and 2 bases stayed unmatched. The full variable domain, completed using reference TRBV28 and TRBJ2-7, is DVKVTQSSRYLVKRTGEKVFLECVQDMDHENMFWYRQDPGLGLRLIYFSYDVKMKEKGDIPEGYSVSREKKERFSLILESASTNQTSMYLCASSSQGGYEQYFGPGTRLTVT.

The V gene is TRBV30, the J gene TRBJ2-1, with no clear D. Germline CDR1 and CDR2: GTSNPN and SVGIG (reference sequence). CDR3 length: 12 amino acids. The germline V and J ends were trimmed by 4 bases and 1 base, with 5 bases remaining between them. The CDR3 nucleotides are TGTGCCTGGACCGTTTCCTACAATGAGCAGTTCTTC. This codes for CAWTVSYNEQFF.

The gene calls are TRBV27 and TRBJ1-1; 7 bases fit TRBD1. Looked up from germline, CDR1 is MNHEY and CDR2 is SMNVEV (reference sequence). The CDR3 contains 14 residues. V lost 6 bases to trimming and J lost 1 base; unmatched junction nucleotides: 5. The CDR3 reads CASSPGTANTEAFF. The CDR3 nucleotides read TGTGCCAGCAGCCCTGGGACAGCGAACACTGAAGCTTTCTTT.

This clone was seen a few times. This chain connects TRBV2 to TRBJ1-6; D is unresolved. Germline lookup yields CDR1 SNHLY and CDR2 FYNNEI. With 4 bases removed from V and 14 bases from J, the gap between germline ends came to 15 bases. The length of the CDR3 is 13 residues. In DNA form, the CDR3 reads TGTGCCAGCAGTGGCAGGTACCCTCTCACCCTCCACTTT. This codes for CASSGRYPLTLHF.

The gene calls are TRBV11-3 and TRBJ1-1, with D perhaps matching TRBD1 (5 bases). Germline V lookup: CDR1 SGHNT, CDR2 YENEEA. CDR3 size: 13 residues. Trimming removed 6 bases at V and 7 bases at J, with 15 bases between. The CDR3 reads CASSFSPGGEAFF. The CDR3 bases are TGTGCCAGCAGTTTTTCCCCGGGGGGTGAAGCTTTCTTT.

CDR3 nucleotide sequence: TGTGCCAGCAGCCACGGGGGGGCTCCGCAGTACTTC. Its translation is CASSHGGAPQYF. This chain connects TRBV3-1 (or the pseudogene TRBV3-2) to TRBJ2-7; TRBD2 matches 8 bases. CDR1 is LGHDT, CDR2 YNNKEL, per germline (reference sequence). The CDR3 has 12 residues. The V and J ends lost 3 bases and 9 bases, in that order; junction bases with no gene match: 4.

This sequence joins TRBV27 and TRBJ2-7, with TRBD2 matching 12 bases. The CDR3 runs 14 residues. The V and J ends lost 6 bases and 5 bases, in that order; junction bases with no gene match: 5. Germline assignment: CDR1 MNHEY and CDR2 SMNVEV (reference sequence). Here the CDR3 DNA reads TGTGCCAGCAGCCGACTAGCGGGGGTTAACGAGCAGTACTTC. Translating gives CASSRLAGVNEQYF.

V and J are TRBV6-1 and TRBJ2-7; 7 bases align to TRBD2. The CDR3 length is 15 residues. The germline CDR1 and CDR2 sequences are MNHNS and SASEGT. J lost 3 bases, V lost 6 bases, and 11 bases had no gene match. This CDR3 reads CASRFLLATFYEQYF. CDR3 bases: TGTGCCAGCAGGTTCCTACTAGCGACCTTCTACGAGCAGTACTTC.

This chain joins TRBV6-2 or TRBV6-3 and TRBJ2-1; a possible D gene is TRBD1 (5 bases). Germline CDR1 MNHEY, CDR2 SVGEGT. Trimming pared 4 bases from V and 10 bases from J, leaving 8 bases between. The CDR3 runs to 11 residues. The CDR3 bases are TGTGCCAGCAGTTCCAGGGCGGAGCAGTTCTTC. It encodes CASSSRAEQFF.

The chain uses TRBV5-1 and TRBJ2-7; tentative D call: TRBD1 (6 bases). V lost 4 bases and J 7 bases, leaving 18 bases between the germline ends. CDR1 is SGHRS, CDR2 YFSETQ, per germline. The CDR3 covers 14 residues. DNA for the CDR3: TGCGCCAGCAGCCGGGACATTTCGGGTGGGGAGCAGTACTTC. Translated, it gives CASSRDISGGEQYF. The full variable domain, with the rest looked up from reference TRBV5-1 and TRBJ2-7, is KAGVTQTPRYLIKTRGQQVTLSCSPISGHRSVSWYQQTPGQGLQFLFEYFSETQRNKGNFPGRFSGRQFSNSRSEMNVSTLELGDSALYLCASSRDISGGEQYFGPGTRLTVT.

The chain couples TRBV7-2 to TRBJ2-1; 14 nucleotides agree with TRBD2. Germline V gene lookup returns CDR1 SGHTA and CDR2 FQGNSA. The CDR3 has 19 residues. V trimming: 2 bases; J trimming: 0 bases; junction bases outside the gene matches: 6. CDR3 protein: CASSLRLAGGSSSYNEQFF. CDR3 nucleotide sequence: TGTGCCAGCAGCTTAAGACTAGCGGGAGGGTCTAGCTCCTACAATGAGCAGTTCTTC.

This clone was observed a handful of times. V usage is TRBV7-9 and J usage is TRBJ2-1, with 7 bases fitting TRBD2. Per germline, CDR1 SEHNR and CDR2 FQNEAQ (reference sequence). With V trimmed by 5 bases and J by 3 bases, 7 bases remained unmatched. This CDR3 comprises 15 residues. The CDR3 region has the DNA TGTGCCAGCAGCCCCAGCGGGGACTTCTACAATGAGCAGTTCTTC. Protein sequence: CASSPSGDFYNEQFF.

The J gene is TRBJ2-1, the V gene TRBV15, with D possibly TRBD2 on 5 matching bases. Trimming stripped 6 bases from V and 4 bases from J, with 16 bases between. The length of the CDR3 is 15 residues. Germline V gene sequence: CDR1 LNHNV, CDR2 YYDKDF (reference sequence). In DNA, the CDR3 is TGTGCCACCAGTCCATGGGCCCGGGGTTACAATGAGCAGTTCTTC. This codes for CATSPWARGYNEQFF.

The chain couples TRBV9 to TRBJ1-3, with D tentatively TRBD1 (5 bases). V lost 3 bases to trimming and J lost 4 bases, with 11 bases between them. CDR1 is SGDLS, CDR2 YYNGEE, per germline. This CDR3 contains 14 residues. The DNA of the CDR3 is TGTGCCAGCAGCGAAACAGGCGAAGGAAACACCATATATTTT. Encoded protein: CASSETGEGNTIYF.

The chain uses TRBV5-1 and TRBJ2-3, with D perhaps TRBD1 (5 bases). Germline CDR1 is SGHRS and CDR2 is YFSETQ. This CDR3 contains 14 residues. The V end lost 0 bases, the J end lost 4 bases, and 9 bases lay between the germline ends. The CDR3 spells CASSLAQGADTQYF. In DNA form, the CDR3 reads TGCGCCAGCAGCTTGGCTCAGGGCGCAGATACGCAGTATTTT.

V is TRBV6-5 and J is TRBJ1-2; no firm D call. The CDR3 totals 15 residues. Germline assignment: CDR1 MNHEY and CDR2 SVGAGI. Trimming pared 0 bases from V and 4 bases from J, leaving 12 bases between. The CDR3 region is CASSYSPGSSYGYTF. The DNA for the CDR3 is TGTGCCAGCAGTTACTCACCGGGTTCGAGCTATGGCTACACCTTC.

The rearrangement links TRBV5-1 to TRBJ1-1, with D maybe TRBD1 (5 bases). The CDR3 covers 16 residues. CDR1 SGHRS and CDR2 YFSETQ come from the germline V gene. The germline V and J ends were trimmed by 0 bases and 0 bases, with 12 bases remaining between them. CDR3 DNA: TGCGCCAGCAGCTTGGAGGAGGGGCCCCTGAACACTGAAGCTTTCTTT. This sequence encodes CASSLEEGPLNTEAFF.

The CDR3 nucleotides are TGTGCCAGCAGCTGGTTAGGGACAGGGCTTGGCGAGCAGTACTTC. This encodes CASSWLGTGLGEQYF. The chain couples TRBV7-2 to TRBJ2-7, with TRBD1 matching over 9 bases. Germline-derived CDR1 and CDR2 are SGHTA and FQGNSA. The CDR3 loop spans 15 amino acids. The junction had 10 bases not matched to a gene; V was cut back by 4 bases and J by 6 bases.

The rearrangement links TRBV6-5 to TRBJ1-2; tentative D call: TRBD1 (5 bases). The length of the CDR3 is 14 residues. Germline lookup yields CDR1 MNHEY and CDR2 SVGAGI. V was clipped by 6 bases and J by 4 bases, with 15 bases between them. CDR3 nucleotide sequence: TGTGCCAGCAGGTGGAGGGCGGGGGTCTATGGCTACACCTTC. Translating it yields CASRWRAGVYGYTF.

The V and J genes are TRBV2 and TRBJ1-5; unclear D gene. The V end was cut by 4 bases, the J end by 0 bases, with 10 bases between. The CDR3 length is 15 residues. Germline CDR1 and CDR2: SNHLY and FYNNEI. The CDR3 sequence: CASSAPGSSNQPQHF. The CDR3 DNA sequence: TGTGCCAGCAGTGCCCCGGGTTCTAGCAATCAGCCCCAGCATTTT.

The CDR3, as DNA: TGCGCCAGCAGCCAAGCGGGTCTAGCTTCCGCCTACGAGCAGTACTTC. This sequence encodes CASSQAGLASAYEQYF. This rearrangement joins TRBV4-3 to TRBJ2-7; D possibly corresponds to TRBD2 (5 bases). This CDR3 has 16 amino acids. Germline V lookup: CDR1 LGHNA, CDR2 YSLEER. V was pared by 1 base and J by 2 bases, with 15 bases between.

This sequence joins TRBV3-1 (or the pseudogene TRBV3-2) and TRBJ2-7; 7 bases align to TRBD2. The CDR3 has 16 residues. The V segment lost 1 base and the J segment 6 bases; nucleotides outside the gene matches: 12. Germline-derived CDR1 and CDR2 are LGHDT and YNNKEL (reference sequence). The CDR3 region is CASSQVGGTTLIEQYF. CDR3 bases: TGTGCCAGCAGCCAAGTTGGCGGGACTACCCTGATCGAGCAGTACTTC.

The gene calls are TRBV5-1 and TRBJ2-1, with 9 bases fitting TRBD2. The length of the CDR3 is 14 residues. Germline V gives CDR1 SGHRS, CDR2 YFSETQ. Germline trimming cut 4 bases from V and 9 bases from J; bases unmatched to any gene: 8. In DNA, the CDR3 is TGCGCCAGCAGCACAAGCGGGGGGCCTGGTGAGCAGTTCTTC. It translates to CASSTSGGPGEQFF.

DNA of the CDR3: TGTGCCAGCAGTTTGGCAGGGGGGCACTATGGCTACACCTTC. Translating gives CASSLAGGHYGYTF. The chain joins TRBV6-2 or TRBV6-3 to TRBJ1-2; 7 bases agree with TRBD1. V gave up 4 bases and J gave up 3 bases; unmatched junction bases: 5. The CDR3 consists of 14 residues. Germline assignment: CDR1 MNHEY and CDR2 SVGEGT.